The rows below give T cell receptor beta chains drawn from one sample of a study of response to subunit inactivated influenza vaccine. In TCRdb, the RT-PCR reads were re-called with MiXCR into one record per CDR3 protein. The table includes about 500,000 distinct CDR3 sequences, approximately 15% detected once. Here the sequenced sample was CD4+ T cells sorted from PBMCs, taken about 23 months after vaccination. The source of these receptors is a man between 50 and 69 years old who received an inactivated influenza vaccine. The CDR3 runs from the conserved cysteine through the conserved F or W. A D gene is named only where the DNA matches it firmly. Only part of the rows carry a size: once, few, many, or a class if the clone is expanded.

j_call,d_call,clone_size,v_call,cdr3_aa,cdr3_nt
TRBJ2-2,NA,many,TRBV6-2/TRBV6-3,CASSYGVETGELFF,TGTGCCAGCAGTTACGGGGTTGAAACCGGGGAGCTGTTTTTT
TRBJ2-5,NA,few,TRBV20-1,CSAKQGSAKETQYF,TGCAGTGCTAAACAGGGTTCGGCCAAAGAGACCCAGTACTTC
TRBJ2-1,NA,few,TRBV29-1,CSVVKGGSSYNEQFF,TGCAGCGTGGTAAAGGGGGGGAGCTCCTACAATGAGCAGTTCTTC
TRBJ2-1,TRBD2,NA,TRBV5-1,CASSSHGGGDEQFF,TGCGCCAGCAGCTCTCATGGGGGAGGGGATGAGCAGTTCTTC
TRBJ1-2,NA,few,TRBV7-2,CASSLEADYGYTF,TGTGCCAGCAGCTTAGAGGCAGACTATGGCTACACCTTC
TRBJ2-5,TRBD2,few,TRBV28,CASSWGLAGARQETQYF,TGTGCCAGCAGTTGGGGACTAGCGGGGGCCCGACAAGAGACCCAGTACTTC
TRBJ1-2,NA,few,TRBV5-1,CASSLTGTQNYGYTF,TGCGCCAGCAGCCTTACCGGGACACAGAACTATGGCTACACCTTC
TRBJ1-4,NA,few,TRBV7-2,CASSLADRVNEKLFF,TGTGCCAGCAGCTTAGCGGACAGAGTTAATGAAAAACTGTTTTTT
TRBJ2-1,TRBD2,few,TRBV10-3,CAISGAGDEQFF,TGTGCCATCAGTGGAGCGGGAGACGAGCAGTTCTTC
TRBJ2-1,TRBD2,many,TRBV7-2,CASSLLVSSGGEQFF,TGTGCCAGCAGCTTGCTAGTGTCGTCGGGGGGTGAGCAGTTCTTC
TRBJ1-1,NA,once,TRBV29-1,CSGGRQNTEAFF,TGCAGCGGTGGGCGACAAAACACTGAAGCTTTCTTT
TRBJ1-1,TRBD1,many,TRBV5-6,CASSLDSFYSGQGGPTEAFF,TGTGCCAGCAGCTTGGATTCGTTCTATTCAGGACAGGGGGGTCCCACTGAAGCTTTCTTT
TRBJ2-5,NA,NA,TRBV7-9,CASSPTRGGVETQYF,TGTGCCAGCAGCCCCACCAGAGGGGGGGTGGAGACCCAGTACTTC
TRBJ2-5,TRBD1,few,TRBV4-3,CASSQTGLGRVTQYF,TGCGCCAGCAGCCAGACAGGGTTGGGCCGGGTGACCCAGTACTTC
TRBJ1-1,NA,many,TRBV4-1,CASSGRTDGTEAFF,TGCGCCAGCAGCGGTCGGACAGATGGTACTGAAGCTTTCTTT
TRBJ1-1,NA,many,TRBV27,CASTTLEAFF,TGTGCCAGCACGACACTTGAAGCTTTCTTT
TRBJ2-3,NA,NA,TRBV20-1,CSARGGARNNAQYF,TGCAGTGCTAGAGGGGGGGCCCGTAATAATGCGCAGTATTTT
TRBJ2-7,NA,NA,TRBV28,CASSRQSPTYEQYF,TGTGCCAGCAGTAGACAGAGTCCGACCTACGAGCAGTACTTC
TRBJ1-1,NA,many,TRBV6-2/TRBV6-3,CASRDGHPEAFF,TGTGCCAGCCGTGACGGTCATCCTGAAGCTTTCTTT
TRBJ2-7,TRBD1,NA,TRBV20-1,CSAQHLGQGYEQYF,TGCAGTGCCCAACATTTGGGACAGGGCTACGAGCAGTACTTC
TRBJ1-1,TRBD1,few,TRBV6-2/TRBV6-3,CASTPPGTANTEAFF,TGTGCCAGCACTCCACCCGGGACAGCGAACACTGAAGCTTTCTTT
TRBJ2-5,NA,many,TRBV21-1,CASSKGKRLAGAEQETQYF,TGTGCCAGCAGCAAAGGAAAAAGACTAGCGGGAGCTGAACAAGAGACCCAGTACTTC
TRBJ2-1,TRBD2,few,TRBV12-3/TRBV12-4,CASSFRIRDYGDNEQFF,TGTGCCAGCAGTTTTCGAATCCGGGACTACGGGGACAATGAGCAGTTCTTC
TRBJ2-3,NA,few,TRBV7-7,CASSLGGGPLDTQYF,TGTGCTAGCAGCTTAGGCGGGGGCCCCCTGGATACGCAGTATTTT
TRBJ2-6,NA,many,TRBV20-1,CSASSLSGANVLTF,TGCAGTGCTAGTTCGCTCTCTGGGGCCAACGTCCTGACTTTC
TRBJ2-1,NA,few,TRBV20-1,CSAGMLGGVVNEQFF,TGCAGTGCGGGGATGCTGGGGGGAGTTGTCAATGAGCAGTTCTTC
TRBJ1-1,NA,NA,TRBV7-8,CASTPGALNTEAFF,TGTGCCAGCACCCCGGGAGCTTTGAACACTGAAGCTTTCTTT
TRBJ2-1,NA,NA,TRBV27,CASRSQGWGEQFF,TGTGCCAGCAGATCGCAGGGATGGGGTGAGCAGTTCTTC
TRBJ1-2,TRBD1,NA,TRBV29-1,CSAQDRGRGYGYTF,TGCAGCGCCCAGGACAGGGGGCGCGGGTATGGCTACACCTTC
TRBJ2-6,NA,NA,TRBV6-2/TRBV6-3,CASTGTTVGANVLTF,TGTGCCAGCACAGGGACGACGGTAGGGGCCAACGTCCTGACTTTC
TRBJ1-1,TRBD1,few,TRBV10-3,CAVRDRDDYTEAFF,TGTGCCGTCCGGGACAGGGACGATTACACTGAAGCTTTCTTT
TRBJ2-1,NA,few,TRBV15,CATSRVTGIFNEQFF,TGTGCCACCAGCAGAGTTACAGGGATTTTCAATGAGCAGTTCTTC
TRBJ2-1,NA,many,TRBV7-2,CASSSDNEQFF,TGTGCCAGCAGTTCGGACAATGAGCAGTTCTTC
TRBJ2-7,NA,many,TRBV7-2,CASSQRFEQYF,TGTGCCAGCAGCCAACGGTTCGAGCAGTACTTC
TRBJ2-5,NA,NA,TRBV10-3,CAISVQGTQETQYF,TGTGCCATCAGTGTCCAGGGAACCCAAGAGACCCAGTACTTC
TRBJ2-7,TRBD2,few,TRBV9,CASSVGSSGIYEQYF,TGTGCCAGCAGCGTAGGATCTAGCGGAATCTACGAGCAGTACTTC
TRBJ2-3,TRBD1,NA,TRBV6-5,CASSWIGTVGDTQYF,TGTGCCAGCAGTTGGATCGGGACAGTCGGAGATACGCAGTATTTT
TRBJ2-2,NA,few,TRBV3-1,CASSHGTSRGGELFF,TGTGCCAGCAGCCACGGGACGTCGAGGGGCGGGGAGCTGTTTTTT
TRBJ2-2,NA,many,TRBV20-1,CSARTPQGSNTGELFF,TGCAGTGCTAGAACCCCGCAGGGATCGAACACCGGGGAGCTGTTTTTT
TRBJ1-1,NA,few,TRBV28,CASSLSQGRAEAFF,TGTGCCAGCAGTTTATCACAGGGCAGGGCTGAAGCTTTCTTT
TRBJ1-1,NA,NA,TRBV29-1,CSVAPRAVNTEAFF,TGCAGCGTTGCCCCGAGGGCAGTGAACACTGAAGCTTTCTTT
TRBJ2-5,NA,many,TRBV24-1,CATSEGGRTQYF,TGTGCCACCAGTGAGGGGGGTCGGACCCAGTACTTC
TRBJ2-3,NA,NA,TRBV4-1,CASSPTYYTDTQYF,TGCGCCAGCAGCCCTACATATTACACAGATACGCAGTATTTT
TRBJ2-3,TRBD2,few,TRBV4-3,CASSQTAGLAGVNTDTQYF,TGCGCCAGCAGCCAAACCGCCGGACTAGCGGGGGTTAACACAGATACGCAGTATTTT
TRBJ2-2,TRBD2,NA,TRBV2,CASSVAGDNTGELFF,TGTGCCAGCAGTGTAGCGGGAGATAACACCGGGGAGCTGTTTTTT
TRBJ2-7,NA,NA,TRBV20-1,CSAFDVEQYF,TGCAGTGCTTTCGACGTGGAGCAGTACTTC
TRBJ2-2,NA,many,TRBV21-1,CASQDQKASCNTGELFF,TGTGCCAGCCAGGACCAAAAGGCTAGCTGTAACACCGGGGAGCTGTTTTTT
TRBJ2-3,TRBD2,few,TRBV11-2,CASSLWAGAFSDTQYF,TGTGCCAGCAGCTTATGGGCGGGAGCCTTTTCAGATACGCAGTATTTT
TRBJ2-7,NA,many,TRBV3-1,CASSEGTHGDYEQYF,TGTGCCAGCAGCGAAGGGACCCACGGCGACTACGAGCAGTACTTC
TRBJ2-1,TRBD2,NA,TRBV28,CASKAGGLGDEQFF,TGTGCCAGCAAAGCGGGGGGGCTTGGCGATGAGCAGTTCTTC
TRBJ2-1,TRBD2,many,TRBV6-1,CASRALAGAYNEQFF,TGTGCCAGCAGGGCGCTAGCGGGAGCCTACAATGAGCAGTTCTTC
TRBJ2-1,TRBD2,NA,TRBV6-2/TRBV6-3,CASNKGLAGDEQFF,TGTGCCAGCAACAAGGGGCTAGCGGGAGATGAGCAGTTCTTC
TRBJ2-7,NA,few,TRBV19,CASRTTGTSYEQYF,TGTGCCAGTAGGACAACGGGGACCTCCTACGAGCAGTACTTC
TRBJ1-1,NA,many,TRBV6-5,CASSLGPRTEAFF,TGTGCCAGCAGCTTAGGACCTCGAACTGAAGCTTTCTTT
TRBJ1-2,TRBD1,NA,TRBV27,CASSPPGQGIYGYTF,TGTGCCAGCAGTCCGCCGGGACAGGGGATCTATGGCTACACCTTC